This TCR beta chain was captured by sequencing in a study of Ad26.COV2.S vaccination and SARS-CoV-2 variants. The treatment denotes: 15 to 20 received Ad26.COV2.S at low or high dose, single or two shots; 5 received placebo; per-sample allocation not given. Specimens were obtained on day 63 following the first vaccine or placebo injection. This CDR3 is 17 amino acids long. From germline, CDR1 is KGHDR and CDR2 SFDVKD. V was pared by 7 bases and J by 0 bases, with 6 bases of the junction left unmatched. Method: immunoSEQ multiplex PCR; TCRdb's copy keeps in-frame clones and lacks some. The sample includes about 470,000 clones, 90% of them seen just once.

The receptor was isolated from a person aged 18 to 65 who received the Ad26.COV2.S COVID-19 vaccine or a placebo. The chain links TRBV24-1 to TRBJ2-3; 13 bases agree with TRBD2. This sample comprised peripheral blood, obtained in a trial of Ad26.COV2.S vaccine versus placebo. CDR3 nucleotide sequence: TGTGCCACCAGCGCCCGGGGACTAGCGGGAAGCACAGATACGCAGTATTTT. This sequence encodes CATSARGLAGSTDTQYF.